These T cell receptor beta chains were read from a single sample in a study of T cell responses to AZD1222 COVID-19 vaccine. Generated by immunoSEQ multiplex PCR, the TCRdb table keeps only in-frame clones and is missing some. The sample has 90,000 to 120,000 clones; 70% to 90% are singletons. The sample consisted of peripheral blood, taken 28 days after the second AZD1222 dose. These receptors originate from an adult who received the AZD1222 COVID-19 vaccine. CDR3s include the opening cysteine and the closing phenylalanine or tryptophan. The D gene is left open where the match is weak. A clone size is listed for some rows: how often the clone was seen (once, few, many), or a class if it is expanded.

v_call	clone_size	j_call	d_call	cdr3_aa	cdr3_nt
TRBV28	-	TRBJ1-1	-	CASSRRARGTEAFF	TGTGCCAGCAGTCGGAGGGCGAGGGGCACTGAAGCTTTCTTT
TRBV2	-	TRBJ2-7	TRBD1	CASSGDRGSYEQYF	TGTGCCAGCAGTGGGGACAGGGGCTCCTACGAGCAGTACTTC
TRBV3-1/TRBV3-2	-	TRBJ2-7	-	CASSQRGVYEQYF	TGTGCCAGCAGCCAAAGGGGTGTCTACGAGCAGTACTTC
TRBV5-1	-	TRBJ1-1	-	CASSLESGYIQPNTEAFF	TGCGCCAGCAGCTTGGAGTCGGGGTACATCCAACCGAACACTGAAGCTTTCTTT
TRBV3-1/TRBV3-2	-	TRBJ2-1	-	CASSQDGDGLNNEQFF	TGTGCCAGCAGCCAAGATGGGGACGGACTCAACAATGAGCAGTTCTTC
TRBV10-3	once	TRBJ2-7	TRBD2	CAISEISGGFSYEQYF	TGTGCCATCAGTGAGATTAGCGGGGGGTTTTCCTACGAGCAGTACTTC
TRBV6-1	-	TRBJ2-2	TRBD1	CASSWTGGGTGELFF	TGTGCCAGCAGTTGGACAGGGGGGGGCACCGGGGAGCTGTTTTTT
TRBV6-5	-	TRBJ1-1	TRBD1	CASSYSRTGGNTEAFF	TGTGCCAGCAGTTACTCCCGAACAGGGGGGAACACTGAAGCTTTCTTT
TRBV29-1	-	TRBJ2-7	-	CSVLSNSLEQYF	TGCAGCGTCCTCTCGAATAGCCTCGAGCAGTACTTC
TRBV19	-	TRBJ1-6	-	CASSQTGRGSYNSPLHF	TGTGCCAGTAGCCAAACGGGGCGAGGCTCCTATAATTCACCCCTCCACTTT